Below are 18 T cell receptor beta chains sequenced from a single sample in a study of cytomegalovirus exposure and HLA in healthy donors listed by TCRdb under 2017. The library was made by the immunoSEQ multiplex PCR assay. The multiplex PCR relied on a mix of 60 forward primers for TCR Vbeta segments and 13 reverse primers for TCR Jbeta segments. In its TCRdb copy, this immuneACCESS table keeps in-frame sequences only and misses some clones. Where compared with another copy, unresolved V genes explain less than half of these, and the others have no known cause. This sample gives around 64,000 clones in total; 80% to 90% of them show up just once. Jointly, the top ten make up roughly an eighth of the sample. Sequenced sample: PBMCs. These receptor sequences come from a woman in her 30s in good health and CMV-seropositive.

The J gene is TRBJ2-3, the V gene TRBV1; the table assigns TRBD1, which was not confirmed against the DNA. TRBV1 is a recognized pseudogene. The CDR3 has 17 amino acids. The CDR3, as DNA: TGCACCAGCAGCCAGGTCGTTGAGCAGGCGCCCACAGATACGCAGTATTTT. It codes for CTSSQVVEQAPTDTQYF.

The gene calls are TRBV7-2 and TRBJ2-7; TRBD1 matches at 7 bases. Germline-derived CDR1 and CDR2 are SGHTA and FQGNSA. The trim removed 5 bases at V and 3 bases at J, leaving 7 bases unmatched. CDR3 length: 14 residues. The CDR3 nucleotides read TGTGCCAGCAGCGCACCGGGACAGCTCTACGAGCAGTACTTC. Its translation is CASSAPGQLYEQYF.

The chain carries TRBV7-6 and TRBJ2-5, with TRBD2 identical over 8 bases. TRBJ2-7 matches the DNA end more closely, so the J call is doubtful. The CDR3 spans 15 residues. CDR1 and CDR2 (germline): SGHVS, FNYEAQ. In DNA, the CDR3 is TGTGCCAGCAGCCCATGGACTAGCAAAAACCACGAGCAGTACTTC. As protein: CASSPWTSKNHEQYF.

V and J are TRBV6-5 and TRBJ1-1, with unresolved D. Per the germline V gene, CDR1 is MNHEY and CDR2 is SVGAGI. The V and J ends lost 6 bases and 6 bases respectively, with 14 bases between them. The CDR3 extends over 13 amino acids. CDR3 sequence (DNA): TGTGCCAGCAGACCCGGAGGATGGTCTGAAGCTTTCTTT. This encodes CASRPGGWSEAFF.

The rearrangement joins TRBV11-2 to TRBJ2-1, with 7 bases lining up with TRBD1. Losses at the gene ends were 1 base for V and 8 bases for J; bases not matched to a gene: 8. The CDR3 has 15 amino acids. The germline V gene has CDR1 SGHAT and CDR2 FQNNGV. CDR3 bases: TGTGCCAGCAGCTTAGTTCGGACAGGCGGCTATGAGCAGTTCTTC. It yields the protein CASSLVRTGGYEQFF.

This chain connects TRBV4-1 to TRBJ2-3; the D gene is possibly TRBD2 (5 bases). This CDR3 has 15 residues. Trimming shortened V by 1 base and J by 2 bases, and 10 bases separated the two germline ends. Germline assignment: CDR1 MGHRA and CDR2 YSYEKL. Written as DNA, the CDR3 is TGCGCCAGCAGCCAAGTAGCGTCAGACACAGATACGCAGTATTTT. Encoded protein: CASSQVASDTDTQYF.

This clone was observed once. The V and J genes are TRBV28 and TRBJ1-3; weak D call: TRBD1 (6 bases). The germline V gene has CDR1 MDHEN and CDR2 SYDVKM. The V end was cut by 4 bases, the J end by 1 base, with 11 bases between. There are 15 residues in the CDR3. The CDR3 DNA is TGTGCCAGCAGTTCGCCGACAGGTTCTGGAAACACCATATATTTT. This translates into CASSSPTGSGNTIYF.

This chain joins TRBV2 and TRBJ2-7; D is perhaps TRBD1 (5 bases). The CDR3 is 14 residues long. In germline, CDR1 is SNHLY, CDR2 FYNNEI. V was cut by 3 bases and J by 4 bases, with 13 bases left in between. The CDR3 sequence is CASSESGLAYEQYF. CDR3 bases: TGTGCCAGCAGTGAGTCAGGGTTGGCATACGAGCAGTACTTC.

CDR3 in amino acids: CASSRTRTGYEQYF. The CDR3 region has the DNA TGTGCCAGCAGCCGAACTAGGACTGGCTACGAGCAGTACTTC. This chain connects TRBV5-8 to TRBJ2-7; possible D gene TRBD2, 5 bases. The CDR3 has 14 residues. Germline V gene lookup returns CDR1 SGHTS and CDR2 YDEGEE. With 4 bases removed from V and 3 bases from J, the gap between germline ends came to 14 bases. Using reference TRBV5-8 and TRBJ2-7 for the parts outside the CDR3, the full variable domain is EAGVTQSPTHLIKTRGQQATLRCSPISGHTSVYWYQQALGLGLQFLLWYDEGEERNRGNFPPRFSGRQFPNYSSELNVNALELEDSALYLCASSRTRTGYEQYFGPGTRLTVT.

The J gene is TRBJ2-1, the V gene TRBV29-1; perhaps TRBD1 as D (5 bases). CDR3 length equals 13 residues. V lost 4 bases and J lost 7, with 14 bases in between. Looked up from germline, CDR1 is SQVTM and CDR2 is ANQGSEA. The DNA for the CDR3 is TGCAGCGTTGTTTCGGCAGGGTTGAATGAGCAGTTCTTC. This sequence encodes CSVVSAGLNEQFF.

The CDR3 loop is CATAALRSDTQYF. CDR3 DNA: TGTGCCACCGCCGCCTTGAGATCCGATACGCAGTATTTT. This chain connects TRBV6-6 to TRBJ2-3, with D hard to call. Looked up from germline, CDR1 is MNHNY and CDR2 is SVGAGI (reference sequence). The CDR3 length is 13 residues. V was shortened by 10 bases and J by 6 bases, with 17 bases between the two germline ends.

The chain has TRBV27 and TRBJ1-1; no clear D. The V gene lost 3 bases and the J gene lost 11 bases, with 19 bases spanning the gap. The CDR3 is made up of 14 amino acids. Germline CDR1 reads MNHEY; CDR2 reads SMNVEV (reference sequence). CDR3 amino acids: CASSLIGGSPGAFF. The CDR3 DNA follows: TGTGCCAGCAGTTTGATCGGCGGGAGCCCTGGGGCTTTCTTT.

V usage is TRBV6-6 and J usage is TRBJ1-2; weak D call: TRBD1 (6 bases). Germline CDR1 reads MNHNY; CDR2 reads SVGAGI (reference sequence). The CDR3 is 13 amino acids. Trimming cost V 7 bases and J 0 bases, with 9 bases left between them. CDR3 DNA: TGTGCCAGCACTACAGGGTCTAACTATGGCTACACCTTC. Residues: CASTTGSNYGYTF.

The gene calls are TRBV4-1 and TRBJ2-1, with D unclear. The CDR3 has 15 residues. Germline CDR1 and CDR2: MGHRA and YSYEKL. V lost 1 base and J lost 3, with 10 bases in between. CDR3 amino acids: CASSQGKFSYNEQFF. The CDR3 region has the DNA TGCGCCAGCAGCCAAGGCAAATTCAGCTACAATGAGCAGTTCTTC.

The chain couples TRBV5-1 to TRBJ2-2; no reliable D call. The V and J ends lost 2 bases and 0 bases respectively, with 8 bases between them. Germline-derived CDR1 and CDR2 are SGHRS and YFSETQ. The CDR3 is 15 residues long. The CDR3 protein is CASSFSGSNTGELFF. The CDR3 DNA is TGCGCCAGCAGCTTTTCGGGTTCGAACACCGGGGAGCTGTTTTTT.

The J gene is TRBJ2-1, the V gene TRBV11-3; 9 nucleotides align to TRBD2. V shed 4 bases, J shed 9 bases, and the junction held 10 bases outside the gene matches. CDR3 size: 15 residues. The germline gives CDR1 SGHNT, CDR2 YENEEA. The CDR3 protein is CASSSSGTSSGEQFF. The CDR3, as DNA: TGTGCCAGCAGCTCTTCCGGGACTAGCTCCGGTGAGCAGTTCTTC. Filled out from reference TRBV11-3 and TRBJ2-1, the complete variable domain reads EAGVVQSPRYKIIEKKQPVAFWCNPISGHNTLYWYLQNLGQGPELLIRYENEEAVDDSQLPKDRFSAERLKGVDSTLKIQPAELGDSAVYLCASSSSGTSSGEQFFGPGTRLTVL.

This clone was found a few times. This chain connects TRBV27 to TRBJ2-3; D is undetermined. The germline CDR1 and CDR2 sequences are MNHEY and SMNVEV (reference sequence). CDR3 length equals 12 residues. The germline V and J ends were trimmed by 8 bases and 0 bases, with 6 bases remaining between them. The CDR3 nucleotides read TGTGCCAGCCATACTAGCACAGATACGCAGTATTTT. It translates to CASHTSTDTQYF.

The chain couples TRBV15 to TRBJ1-3; D is undetermined. The CDR3 is 12 amino acids. V shed 0 bases and J shed 8 bases, with 5 bases lying between them. Germline V gene lookup returns CDR1 LNHNV and CDR2 YYDKDF (reference sequence). This chain's CDR3 is CATSRDQYTIYF. DNA for the CDR3: TGTGCCACCAGCAGAGATCAATACACCATATATTTT.